What follows are 18 T cell receptor beta chains derived from one specimen sequenced in a study of T cells in Graves' hyperthyroidism and ophthalmopathy. Regions amplified from RNA transcripts were the TCR beta CDR3 regions. During a first-round RT-PCR of the TCR CDR3, the HTBI primer set was used. TCRdb used MiXCR to reprocess the multiplex PCR reads, holding one entry per CDR3 protein. The table has some 550,000 distinct CDR3 sequences, around 20% seen once. The sample was blood. The receptor set was obtained from a man aged 18 to 29 with Graves' hyperthyroidism.

Many counts were recorded for this clonotype. V usage is TRBV20-1 and J usage is TRBJ2-7; 10 nucleotides line up with TRBD2. The CDR3 contains 15 residues. CDR1 and CDR2 (germline): DFQATT, SNEGSKA (reference sequence). V gave up 0 bases and J gave up 2 bases; unmatched junction bases: 4. CDR3 DNA: TGCAGTGCTAGAGAGTTAGCGGGGGGTACCTACGAGCAGTACTTC. The encoded protein is CSARELAGGTYEQYF.

In its sample, this clonotype was seen many times. The chain has TRBV7-6 and TRBJ2-5; no definite D call. V lost 2 bases and J lost 1, with 5 bases in between. From germline, CDR1 is SGHVS and CDR2 FNYEAQ. CDR3 length: 13 amino acids. The CDR3 spells CASSLSAQETQYF. The CDR3 DNA reads as TGTGCCAGCAGCTTATCGGCCCAAGAGACCCAGTACTTC.

This chain uses TRBV3-1 with TRBJ2-5, with 9 bases identical to TRBD2. The V gene end was trimmed by 2 bases and the J gene end by 4 bases; junction bases not matched to a gene: 5. The V gene's germline CDR1 is LGHDT and CDR2 YNNKEL (reference sequence). CDR3 length: 15 residues. The CDR3 DNA reads TGTGCCAGCAGCCAAACCATGACTAGCGGAGAGACCCAGTACTTC. Protein product: CASSQTMTSGETQYF.

This clonotype was counted many times. This rearrangement joins TRBV30 to TRBJ1-1, with unresolved D. Germline assignment: CDR1 GTSNPN and CDR2 SVGIG (reference sequence). V lost 2 bases, J lost 4 bases, and 11 bases lay in between. CDR3 length equals 13 residues. CDR3 loop: CAWSLSGGTEAFF. In DNA, the CDR3 is TGTGCCTGGAGTCTCTCAGGCGGCACTGAAGCTTTCTTT.

This clonotype was counted between two and nine times. The rearrangement joins TRBV9 to TRBJ1-2, with 9 bases lining up with TRBD1. Germline loops: CDR1 SGDLS, CDR2 YYNGEE. The CDR3 is 14 amino acids. The V segment lost 4 bases and the J segment 8 bases; nucleotides outside the gene matches: 9. CDR3 coding DNA: TGTGCCAGCAGCCCTCGGTGGACAGGGGAAGGCTACACCTTC. Its protein is CASSPRWTGEGYTF.

Many counts were recorded for this clonotype. The rearrangement links TRBV20-1 to TRBJ1-5, with TRBD1 matching over 8 bases. V shed 6 bases and J 3 bases; nucleotides not matched to a gene: 10. The CDR3 extends over 15 amino acids. Germline loops: CDR1 DFQATT, CDR2 SNEGSKA (reference sequence). The CDR3, as DNA: TGCAGTGCAAGTGCCGGGACAGGCTACAATCAGCCCCAGCATTTT. Amino acid sequence: CSASAGTGYNQPQHF.

This clonotype was seen at least ten times. The chain uses TRBV5-1 and TRBJ1-2, with a possible D match to TRBD1 (5 bases). The CDR3 extends over 14 amino acids. CDR1 is SGHRS and CDR2 is YFSETQ in the germline V gene. The V end lost 0 bases, the J end lost 4 bases, and 10 bases lay between the germline ends. The CDR3 protein is CASSLVRQGYGYTF. The CDR3 bases are TGCGCCAGCAGCTTGGTGCGGCAGGGCTATGGCTACACCTTC. Using reference TRBV5-1 and TRBJ1-2 for the parts outside the CDR3, the full variable domain is KAGVTQTPRYLIKTRGQQVTLSCSPISGHRSVSWYQQTPGQGLQFLFEYFSETQRNKGNFPGRFSGRQFSNSRSEMNVSTLELGDSALYLCASSLVRQGYGYTFGSGTRLTVV.

In its sample, this clonotype was seen many times. CDR3 region: CSASGGAETQYF. In DNA, the CDR3 is TGCAGTGCTAGCGGGGGGGCAGAGACCCAGTACTTC. The chain has TRBV20-1 and TRBJ2-5; 8 bases align to TRBD2. Germline-derived CDR1 and CDR2 are DFQATT and SNEGSKA (reference sequence). With 3 bases clipped from V and 4 bases from J, the junction kept 1 base outside the gene matches. The CDR3 is 12 residues long.

This clonotype came up many times. The chain has TRBV11-2 and TRBJ2-7; weak D call: TRBD2 (6 bases). Germline V lookup: CDR1 SGHAT, CDR2 FQNNGV. CDR3 length equals 15 residues. V lost 4 bases, J lost 3 bases, and 16 bases lay in between. The CDR3 loop is CASSSLRGARYEQYF. CDR3 nucleotide sequence: TGTGCCAGCAGCTCCTTGCGGGGAGCCCGCTACGAGCAGTACTTC.

The V call is TRBV6-2 or TRBV6-3, the J call TRBJ1-2, with 7 bases lining up with TRBD1. Per the germline V gene, CDR1 is MNHEY and CDR2 is SVGEGT. The CDR3 extends over 19 amino acids. Unmatched junction bases numbered 13, after V lost 0 bases and J lost 0 bases. CDR3 DNA: TGTGCCAGCAGTTACTCGAATCTTGAACCGCAGGGGGCTAACTATGGCTACACCTTC. Protein product: CASSYSNLEPQGANYGYTF.

This chain connects TRBV3-1 to TRBJ2-7; the D is unclear. There are 13 residues in the CDR3. V was trimmed by 3 bases and J by 4 bases, leaving 10 bases between them. Germline V gives CDR1 LGHDT, CDR2 YNNKEL (reference sequence). As DNA, the CDR3 is TGTGCCAGCAGCCACGGCTTACCGTACGAGCAGTACTTC. This sequence encodes CASSHGLPYEQYF.

This clonotype was detected only a few times. The chain links TRBV2 to TRBJ2-7; possibly TRBD1 for D (5 bases). The V end lost 1 base, the J end lost 2 bases, and 9 bases lay between the germline ends. The CDR3 runs 14 residues. Germline V CDR1 and CDR2: SNHLY, FYNNEI. The CDR3 region has the DNA TGTGCCAGCAGTGAAGAGCAGGGCCCCTACGAGCAGTACTTC. It yields the protein CASSEEQGPYEQYF. The full variable domain, its missing parts supplied by reference TRBV2 and TRBJ2-7, is EPEVTQTPSHQVTQMGQEVILRCVPISNHLYFYWYRQILGQKVEFLVSFYNNEISEKSEIFDDQFSVERPDGSNFTLKIRSTKLEDSAMYFCASSEEQGPYEQYFGPGTRLTVT.

This clonotype was found once. The J gene is TRBJ2-2, the V gene TRBV7-2; the match to TRBD2 covers 11 bases. The CDR3 runs to 20 residues. Germline values: CDR1 SGHTA, CDR2 FQGNSA. Trimming took 5 bases from V and 5 from J; bases not matched to a gene: 19. The CDR3, as DNA: TGTGCCAGCAGCACTAGACCACCCCTGGGACTAGCGGAGAAAACCGGGGAGCTGTTTTTT. Protein product: CASSTRPPLGLAEKTGELFF.

This clonotype was seen repeatedly, ten times or more. The rearrangement joins TRBV7-9 to TRBJ2-7; the D gene is possibly TRBD2 (5 bases). Germline V gives CDR1 SEHNR, CDR2 FQNEAQ (reference sequence). The length of the CDR3 is 14 residues. V was shortened by 8 bases and J by 5 bases, with 19 bases between the two germline ends. The CDR3 DNA is TGTGCCAGCTCTTTAACTAGTAGGAGCGACGAGCAGTACTTC. It specifies CASSLTSRSDEQYF.

The table lists this clonotype with many counts. V is TRBV7-2 and J is TRBJ1-1, with unresolved D. The CDR3 runs 14 residues. In germline, CDR1 is SGHTA, CDR2 FQGNSA. Trimming stripped 5 bases from V and 0 bases from J, with 10 bases between. CDR3 sequence reads: CASSVTAMNTEAFF. The DNA for the CDR3 is TGTGCCAGCAGCGTGACGGCTATGAACACTGAAGCTTTCTTT.

The table lists this clonotype with many counts. The CDR3 nucleotides are TGTGCCAGTAGTTGGAGCAATCAGCCCCAGCATTTT. Translated, it gives CASSWSNQPQHF. This chain connects TRBV19 to TRBJ1-5; D not resolved. Trimming removed 5 bases from V and 1 base from J, with 3 bases in between. The CDR3 spans 12 residues. Germline V lookup: CDR1 LNHDA, CDR2 SQIVND (reference sequence).

This clonotype was seen a handful of times. The V call is TRBV9, the J call TRBJ2-7; 7 bases line up with TRBD2. V was clipped by 3 bases and J by 2 bases; unmatched bases: 5. Per germline, CDR1 SGDLS and CDR2 YYNGEE. The CDR3 is 14 residues long. The DNA of the CDR3 is TGTGCCAGCAGCGCCAATGGGGGGGCCTACGAGCAGTACTTC. It codes for CASSANGGAYEQYF.

This clonotype was counted ten times or more. The CDR3, as DNA: TGTGCCAGCAGTGAATACGGAGGGAGGGGATTTAGCAATCAGCCCCAGCATTTT. Translated, it gives CASSEYGGRGFSNQPQHF. The V gene is TRBV6-1, the J gene TRBJ1-5, with TRBD1 as a possible D gene (5 bases). Germline lookup yields CDR1 MNHNS and CDR2 SASEGT. This CDR3 has 18 amino acids. Trimming removed 2 bases from V and 0 bases from J, with 17 bases in between.